Listed below are T cell receptor beta chains from one sample, sequenced in a study of beta chain features in type 1 diabetes. TCRdb's table, derived via immunoSEQ multiplex PCR, lists solely in-frame clones and lacks some. This table has just under 150,000 clones, approximately 13% appearing once. Sequences were obtained from central memory CD4+ T cells from blood. These TCRs come from a man aged 18 to 35 with type 1 diabetes. CDR3s include the opening cysteine and the closing phenylalanine or tryptophan. The D gene is left open where the match is weak. Rows give clone size only sometimes, using once, few, many, or a class for an expanded clone.

>TRBJ2-7|TRBV11-2|-|few
TGTGCCAGCAGCTTAGATCTCTACAGGGAAAACTACGAGCAGTACTTC
CASSLDLYRENYEQYF
>TRBJ2-1|TRBV6-1|TRBD1|few
TGTGCCAGCACTAGAGGGACAGGAGGCTACAATGAGCAGTTCTTC
CASTRGTGGYNEQFF
>TRBJ1-5|TRBV6-1|TRBD1|-
TGTGCCAGCAGTGGAGGGACAGGGACGTATCAGCCCCAGCATTTT
CASSGGTGTYQPQHF
>TRBJ2-1|TRBV7-9|-|few
TGTGCCAGCAGCTTAGGTATGGGTGATGAGCAGTTCTTC
CASSLGMGDEQFF
>TRBJ2-3|TRBV7-2|-|few
TGTGCCAGCAGCTTAGGACCACAAAACACAGATACGCAGTATTTT
CASSLGPQNTDTQYF
>TRBJ1-5|TRBV30|-|few
TGTGCCTGGAGTGTGCCCGGGGTAGGCAATCAGCCCCAGCATTTT
CAWSVPGVGNQPQHF
>TRBJ2-5|TRBV18|-|few
TGTGCCAGCGCACCACCACACGGCCAAGAGACCCAGTACTTC
CASAPPHGQETQYF
>TRBJ2-1|TRBV6-1|TRBD2|few
TGTGCCAGCAGCCTCCTGACTAGCGGATACAATGAGCAGTTCTTC
CASSLLTSGYNEQFF
>TRBJ2-1|TRBV9|-|few
TGTGCCAGCAGCGTAGACTCGGTGGGGTACAATGAGCAGTTCTTC
CASSVDSVGYNEQFF
>TRBJ2-2|TRBV11-2|-|-
TGTGCCAGCAGCTCCCCCGTTATGTGGACCGGGGAGCTGTTTTTT
CASSSPVMWTGELFF
>TRBJ2-6|TRBV9|-|few
TGTGCCAGCAGCCCGAGAGCCTCTGGGGCCAACGTCCTGACTTTC
CASSPRASGANVLTF
>TRBJ2-3|TRBV7-9|TRBD2|-
TGTGCCAGCAGCGCTGCAGGCGGGGGGTCTAGCACAGATACGCAGTATTTT
CASSAAGGGSSTDTQYF
>TRBJ1-1|TRBV19|-|-
TGTGCCAGTAATGGACAGTGGAACACTGAAGCTTTCTTT
CASNGQWNTEAFF
>TRBJ2-1|TRBV18|-|-
TGTGCCAGCTCACCACGATCGAACAGAGACAATGAGCAGTTCTTC
CASSPRSNRDNEQFF
>TRBJ1-2|TRBV6-1|-|few
TGTGCCAGCAGTGGGGGCAGGATCGATGGCTACACCTTC
CASSGGRIDGYTF
>TRBJ1-1|TRBV28|-|-
TGTGCCAGCAGTCTACGATACACTGAAGCTTTCTTT
CASSLRYTEAFF
>TRBJ2-1|TRBV2|-|few
TGTGCCAGCGGCGGCCAAGGGATTTATGAGCAGTTCTTC
CASGGQGIYEQFF
>TRBJ2-1|TRBV19|TRBD2|-
TGTGCCAGTAGTTGGAGCGGGGGGGCATTCGATGAGCAGTTCTTC
CASSWSGGAFDEQFF
>TRBJ1-1|TRBV5-6|TRBD1|once
TGTGCCAGCAGCACGGACAGGGTGAACACTGAAGCTTTCTTT
CASSTDRVNTEAFF
>TRBJ2-7|TRBV15|-|few
TGTGCCACCAGCCGGGACCGGGACATCTACTCCTACGAGCAGTACTTC
CATSRDRDIYSYEQYF
>TRBJ2-3|TRBV6-6|TRBD2|-
TGTGCCAGCAGTCGTAGCGGGGGGCGCACAGATACGCAGTATTTT
CASSRSGGRTDTQYF
>TRBJ2-6|TRBV4-1|TRBD1|-
TGCGCCAGCAGCCAAGATAGGGACAGAAACTCTGGGGCCAACGTCCTGACTTTC
CASSQDRDRNSGANVLTF
>TRBJ2-1|TRBV5-1|-|few
TGCGCCAGCAGTGAGGTCGGCCAAGTCTACAATGAGCAGTTCTTC
CASSEVGQVYNEQFF
>TRBJ1-2|TRBV29-1|TRBD1|-
TGCAGCGTTGACCGGACAGGGGCCGTTAACTATGGCTACACCTTC
CSVDRTGAVNYGYTF
>TRBJ2-7|TRBV29-1|-|few
TGCAGCGTCCGACAGCACGAGCAGTACTTC
CSVRQHEQYF
>TRBJ1-3|TRBV13|-|few
TGTGCCAGCAGCTCAGCTCCGACGGCTGGAAACACCATATATTTT
CASSSAPTAGNTIYF
>TRBJ1-2|TRBV27|TRBD1|-
TGTGCCAGCAGTTTCGCCGGGACAGGGGTCGGTGGCTATGGCTACACCTTC
CASSFAGTGVGGYGYTF
>TRBJ2-5|TRBV4-1|TRBD1|few
TGCGCCAGCAGCCCAGGGGCGCAGGGACAGGCGACCCAGTACTTC
CASSPGAQGQATQYF
>TRBJ2-7|TRBV23-1|-|many
TGCGCCAGCAGTCTGAGACAGCAGTACTTC
CASSLRQQYF
>TRBJ2-1|TRBV29-1|-|-
TGCAGCGTTGCTTACGCTGGGCAGTTCTTC
CSVAYAGQFF
>TRBJ1-1|TRBV5-4|-|-
TGTGCCAGCAGCTCCCCCCAAACAGCCAACACTGAAGCTTTCTTT
CASSSPQTANTEAFF
>TRBJ2-7|TRBV28|-|-
TGTGCCAGCAGTTCCGGGGGAGATCCCTACGAGCAGTACTTC
CASSSGGDPYEQYF
>TRBJ2-2|TRBV7-2|-|-
TGTGCCAGCAGCCGCATGGGACCGGGTGGAAACACCGGGGAGCTGTTTTTT
CASSRMGPGGNTGELFF
>TRBJ1-6|TRBV30|-|once
TGTGCCTGGAGTCCCCGCTCCTATAATTCACCCCTCCACTTT
CAWSPRSYNSPLHF
>TRBJ1-2|TRBV19|-|few
TGTGCCAGTAGTATGGGCTATGGCTACACCTTC
CASSMGYGYTF
>TRBJ1-5|TRBV30|-|few
TGTGCCTGGAGTCGACAGGAGAATCAGCCCCAGCATTTT
CAWSRQENQPQHF
>TRBJ1-1|TRBV28|-|-
TGTGCCAGCAGTCCACAAACGGGACAGAACACTGAAGCTTTCTTT
CASSPQTGQNTEAFF
>TRBJ2-3|TRBV19|-|few
TGTGCCAGTAGTCCCACCGGGACCGACGCAGATACGCAGTATTTT
CASSPTGTDADTQYF
>TRBJ1-6|TRBV6-5|-|few
TGTGCCAGCAGTTACGGAGGGTTGGGCTCACCCCTCCACTTT
CASSYGGLGSPLHF
>TRBJ2-2|TRBV2|-|-
TGTGCCAGCAAGCCAGGTTGGGCCGGGGAGCTGTTTTTT
CASKPGWAGELFF
>TRBJ1-2|TRBV7-9|TRBD1|few
TGTGCCAGCAGCTTGGAGGACAGGTACTATGGCTACACCTTC
CASSLEDRYYGYTF
>TRBJ1-3|TRBV30|-|few
TGTGCCTGGTTAAGAAGTAGATCTGGAAACACCATATATTTT
CAWLRSRSGNTIYF
>TRBJ2-7|TRBV4-1|-|-
TGCGCCAGCAGCCAGACCGCCTTGGGGTCCACCTACGAGCAGTACTTC
CASSQTALGSTYEQYF
>TRBJ1-6|TRBV27|-|-
TGTGCCAGCAGTTTATCGGGAGGACATAATTCACCCCTCCACTTT
CASSLSGGHNSPLHF
>TRBJ1-1|TRBV30|-|few
TGTGCCTGGAGTCGAACATTGGGGTACACTGAAGCTTTCTTT
CAWSRTLGYTEAFF
>TRBJ1-1|TRBV29-1|TRBD1|few
TGCAGCGTAGCACCAGGGGGTTTCACTGAAGCTTTCTTT
CSVAPGGFTEAFF
>TRBJ1-1|TRBV7-9|TRBD1|-
TGTGCCAGCAGCCCGCGACAGGGCGGTCTGAACACTGAAGCTTTCTTT
CASSPRQGGLNTEAFF
>TRBJ2-1|TRBV7-2|-|-
TGTGCCAGCAGCTTAGACACAGAAAGTACGTACAATGAGCAGTTCTTC
CASSLDTESTYNEQFF
>TRBJ1-2|TRBV7-9|-|few
TGTGCCAGCAGCTTAGCCGGACAGAACTATGGCTACACCTTC
CASSLAGQNYGYTF